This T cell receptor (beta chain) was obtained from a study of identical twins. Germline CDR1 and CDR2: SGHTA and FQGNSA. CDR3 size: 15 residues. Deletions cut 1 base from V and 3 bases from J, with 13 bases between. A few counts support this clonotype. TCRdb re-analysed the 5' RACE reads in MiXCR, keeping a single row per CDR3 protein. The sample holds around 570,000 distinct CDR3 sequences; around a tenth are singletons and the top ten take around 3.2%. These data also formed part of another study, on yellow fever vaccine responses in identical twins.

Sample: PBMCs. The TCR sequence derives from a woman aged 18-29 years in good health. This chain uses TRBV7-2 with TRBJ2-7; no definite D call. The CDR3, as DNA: TGTGCCAGCAGCTTAGACCCCAGTTTCCACTACGAGCAGTACTTC. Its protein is CASSLDPSFHYEQYF.